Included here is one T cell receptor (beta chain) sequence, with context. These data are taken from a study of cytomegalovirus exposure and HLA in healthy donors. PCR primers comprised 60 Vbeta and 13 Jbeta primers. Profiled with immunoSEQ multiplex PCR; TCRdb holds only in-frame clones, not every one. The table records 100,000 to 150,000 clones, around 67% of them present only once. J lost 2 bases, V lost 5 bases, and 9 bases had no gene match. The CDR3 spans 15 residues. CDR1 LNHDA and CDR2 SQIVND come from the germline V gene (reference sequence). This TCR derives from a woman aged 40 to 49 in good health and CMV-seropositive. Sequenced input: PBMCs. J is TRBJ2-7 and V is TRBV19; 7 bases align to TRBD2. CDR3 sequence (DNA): TGTGCCAGTAGTGCAAAACCGGGGGGAACCTACGAGCAGTACTTC. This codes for CASSAKPGGTYEQYF. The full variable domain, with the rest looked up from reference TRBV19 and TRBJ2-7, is DGGITQSPKYLFRKEGQNVTLSCEQNLNHDAMYWYRQDPGQGLRLIYYSQIVNDFQKGDIAEGYSVSREKKESFPLTVTSAQKNPTAFYLCASSAKPGGTYEQYFGPGTRLTVT.